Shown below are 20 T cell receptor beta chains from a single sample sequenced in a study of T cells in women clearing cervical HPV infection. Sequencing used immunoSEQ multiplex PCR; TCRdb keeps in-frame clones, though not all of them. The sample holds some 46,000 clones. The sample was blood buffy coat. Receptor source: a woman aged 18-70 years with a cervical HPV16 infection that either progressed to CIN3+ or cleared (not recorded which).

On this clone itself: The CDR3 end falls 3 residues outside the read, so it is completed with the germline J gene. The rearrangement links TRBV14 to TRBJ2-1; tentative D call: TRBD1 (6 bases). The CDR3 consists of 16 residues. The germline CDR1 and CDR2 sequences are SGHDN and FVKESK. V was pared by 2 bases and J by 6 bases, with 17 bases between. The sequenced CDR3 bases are TGTGCCAGCAGCCAATCAGGCACAGGGAAGTTCAATGAG. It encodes CASSQSGTGKFNE. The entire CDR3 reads CASSQSGTGKFNEQFF.

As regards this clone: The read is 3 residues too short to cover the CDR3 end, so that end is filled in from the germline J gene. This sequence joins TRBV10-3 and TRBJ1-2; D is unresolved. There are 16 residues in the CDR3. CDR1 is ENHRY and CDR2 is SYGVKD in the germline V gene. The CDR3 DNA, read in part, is TGTGCCATCAGTGAGTCGAGGAGCCTTCGGGTGGCCGGC. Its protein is CAISESRSLRVAG. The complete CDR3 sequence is CAISESRSLRVAGYTF.

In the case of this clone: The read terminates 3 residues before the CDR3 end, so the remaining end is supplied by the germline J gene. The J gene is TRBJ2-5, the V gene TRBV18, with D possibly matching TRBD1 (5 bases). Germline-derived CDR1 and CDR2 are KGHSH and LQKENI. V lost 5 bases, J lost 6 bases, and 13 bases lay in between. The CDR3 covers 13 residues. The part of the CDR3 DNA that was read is TGTGCCAGCTCAAAAGAACAGGACCAGACC. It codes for CASSKEQDQT. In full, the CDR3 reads CASSKEQDQTQYF.

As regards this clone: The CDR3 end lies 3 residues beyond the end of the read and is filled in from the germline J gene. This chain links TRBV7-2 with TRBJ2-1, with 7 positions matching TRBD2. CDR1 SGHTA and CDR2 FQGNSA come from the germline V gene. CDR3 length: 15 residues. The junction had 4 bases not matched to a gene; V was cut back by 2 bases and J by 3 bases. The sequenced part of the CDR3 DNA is TGTGCCAGCAGCTTAAGCGGGGCGGGCTACAATGAG. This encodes CASSLSGAGYNE. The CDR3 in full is CASSLSGAGYNEQFF.

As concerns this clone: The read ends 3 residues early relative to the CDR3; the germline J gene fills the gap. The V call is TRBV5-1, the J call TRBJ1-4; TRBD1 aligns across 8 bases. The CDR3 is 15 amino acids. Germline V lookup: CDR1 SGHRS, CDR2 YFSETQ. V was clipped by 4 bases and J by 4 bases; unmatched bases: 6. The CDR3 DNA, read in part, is TGCGCCAGCAGCGTGGGACAGGTGGATAATGAAAAA. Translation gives CASSVGQVDNEK. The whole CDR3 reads CASSVGQVDNEKLFF.

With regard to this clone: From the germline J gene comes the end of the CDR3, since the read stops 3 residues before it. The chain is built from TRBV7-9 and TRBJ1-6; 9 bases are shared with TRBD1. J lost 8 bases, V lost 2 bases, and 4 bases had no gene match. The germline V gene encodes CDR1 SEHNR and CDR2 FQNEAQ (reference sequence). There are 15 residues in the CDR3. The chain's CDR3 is CASSLNTGGDSPLHF. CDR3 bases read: TGTGCCAGCAGCTTAAATACAGGGGGCGATTCACCC.

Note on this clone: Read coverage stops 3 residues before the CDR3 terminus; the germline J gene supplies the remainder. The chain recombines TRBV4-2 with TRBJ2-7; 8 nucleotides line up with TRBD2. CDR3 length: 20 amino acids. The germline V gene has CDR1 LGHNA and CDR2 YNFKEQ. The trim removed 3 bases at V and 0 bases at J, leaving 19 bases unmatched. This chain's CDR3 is CASSQRLARKIFNHSYEQYF. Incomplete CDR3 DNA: TGTGCCAGCAGCCAGAGACTAGCGCGCAAAATCTTCAATCACTCCTACGAG.

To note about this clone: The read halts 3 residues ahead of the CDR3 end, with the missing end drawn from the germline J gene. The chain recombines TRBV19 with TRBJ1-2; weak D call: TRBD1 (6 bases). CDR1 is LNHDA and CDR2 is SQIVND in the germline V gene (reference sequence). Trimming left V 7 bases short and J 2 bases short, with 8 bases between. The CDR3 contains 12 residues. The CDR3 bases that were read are TGTGCCAGTAACCAGGGGAACTATGGC. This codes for CASNQGNYG. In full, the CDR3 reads CASNQGNYGYTF.

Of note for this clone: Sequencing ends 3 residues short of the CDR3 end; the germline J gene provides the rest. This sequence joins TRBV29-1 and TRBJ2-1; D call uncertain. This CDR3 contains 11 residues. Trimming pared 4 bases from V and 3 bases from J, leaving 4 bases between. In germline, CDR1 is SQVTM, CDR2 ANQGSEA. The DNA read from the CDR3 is TGCAGCGTTGGTAGCTACAATGAG. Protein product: CSVGSYNE. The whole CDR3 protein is CSVGSYNEQFF.

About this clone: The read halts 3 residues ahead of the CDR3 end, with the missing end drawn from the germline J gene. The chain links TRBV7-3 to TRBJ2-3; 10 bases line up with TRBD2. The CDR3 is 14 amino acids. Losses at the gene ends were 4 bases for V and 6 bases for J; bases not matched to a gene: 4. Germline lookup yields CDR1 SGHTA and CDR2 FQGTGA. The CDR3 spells CASSSSGGWDTQYF. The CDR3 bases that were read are TGTGCCAGCAGCTCTAGCGGGGGTTGGGATACG.

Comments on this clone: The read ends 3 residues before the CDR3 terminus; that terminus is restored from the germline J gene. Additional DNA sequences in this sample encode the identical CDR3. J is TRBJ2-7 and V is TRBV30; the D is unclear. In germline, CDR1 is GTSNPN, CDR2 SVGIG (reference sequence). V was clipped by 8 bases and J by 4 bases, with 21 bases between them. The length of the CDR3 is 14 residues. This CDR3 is CALSSQAYAYEQYF. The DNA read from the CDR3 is TGTGCCCTCTCGTCGCAGGCGTACGCATACGAG.

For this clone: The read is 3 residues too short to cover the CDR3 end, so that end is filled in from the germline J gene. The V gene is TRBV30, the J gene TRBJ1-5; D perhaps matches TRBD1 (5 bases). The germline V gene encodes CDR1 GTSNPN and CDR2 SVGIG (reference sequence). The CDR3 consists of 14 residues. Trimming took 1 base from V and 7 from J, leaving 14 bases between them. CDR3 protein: CAWSASKQVQPQHF. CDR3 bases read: TGTGCCTGGAGTGCCTCAAAACAGGTACAGCCC.

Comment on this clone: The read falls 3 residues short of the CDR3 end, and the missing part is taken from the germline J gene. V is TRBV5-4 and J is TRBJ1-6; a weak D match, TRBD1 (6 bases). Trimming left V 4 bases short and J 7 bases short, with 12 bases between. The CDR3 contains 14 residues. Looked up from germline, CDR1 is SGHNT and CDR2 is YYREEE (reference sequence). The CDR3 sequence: CASSPQGTNSPLHF. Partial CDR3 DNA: TGTGCCAGCAGCCCACAGGGAACGAATTCACCC.

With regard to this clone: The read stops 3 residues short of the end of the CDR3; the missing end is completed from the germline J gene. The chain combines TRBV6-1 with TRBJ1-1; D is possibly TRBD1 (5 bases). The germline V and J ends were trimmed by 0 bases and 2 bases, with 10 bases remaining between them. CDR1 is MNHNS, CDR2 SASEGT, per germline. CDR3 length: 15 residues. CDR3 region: CASSEAGALNTEAFF. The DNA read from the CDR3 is TGTGCCAGCAGTGAAGCAGGGGCCCTAAACACTGAA.

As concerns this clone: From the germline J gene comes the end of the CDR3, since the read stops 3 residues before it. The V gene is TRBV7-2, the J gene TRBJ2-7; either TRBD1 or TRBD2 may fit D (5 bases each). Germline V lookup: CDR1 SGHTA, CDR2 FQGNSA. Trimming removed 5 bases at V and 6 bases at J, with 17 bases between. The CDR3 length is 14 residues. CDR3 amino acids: CASSPLEGIGEQYF. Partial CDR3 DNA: TGTGCCAGCAGCCCTCTCGAGGGGATCGGCGAG.

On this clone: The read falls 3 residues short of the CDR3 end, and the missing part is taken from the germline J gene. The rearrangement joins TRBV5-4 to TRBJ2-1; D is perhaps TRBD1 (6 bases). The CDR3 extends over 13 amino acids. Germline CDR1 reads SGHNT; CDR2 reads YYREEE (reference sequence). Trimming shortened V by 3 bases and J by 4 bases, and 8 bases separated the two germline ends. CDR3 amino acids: CASSSDSYNEQFF. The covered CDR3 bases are TGTGCCAGCAGCTCGGACAGTTACAATGAG.

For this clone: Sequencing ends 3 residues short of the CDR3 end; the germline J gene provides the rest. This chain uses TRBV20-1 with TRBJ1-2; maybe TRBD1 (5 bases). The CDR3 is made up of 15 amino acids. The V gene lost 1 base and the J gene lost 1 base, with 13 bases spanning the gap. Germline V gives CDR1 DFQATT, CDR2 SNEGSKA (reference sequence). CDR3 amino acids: CSARGGRVGNYGYTF. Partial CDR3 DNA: TGCAGTGCTAGAGGGGGCAGGGTCGGTAACTATGGC.

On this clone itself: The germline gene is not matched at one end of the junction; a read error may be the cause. The CDR3 bases that were read are TGTCCCAGCCGCCTGGGCGCGAGGCCC. Translated, it gives CPSRLGARP. Given in full, the CDR3 is CPSRLGARPIYF. The J gene is TRBJ1-3, the V gene TRBV7-9; the D is unclear. The read terminates 3 residues ahead of where the CDR3 ends, so the germline J gene completes it. The CDR3 is 12 amino acids. Germline lookup yields CDR1 SEHNR and CDR2 FQNEAQ (reference sequence).

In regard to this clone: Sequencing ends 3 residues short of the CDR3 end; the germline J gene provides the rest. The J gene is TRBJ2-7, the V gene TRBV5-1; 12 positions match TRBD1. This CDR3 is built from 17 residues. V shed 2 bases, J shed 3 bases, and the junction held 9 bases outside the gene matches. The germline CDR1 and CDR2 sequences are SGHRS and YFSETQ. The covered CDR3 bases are TGCGCCAGCAGCTTATCCGGGACAGGGGGCTTCCTCTACGAG. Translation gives CASSLSGTGGFLYE. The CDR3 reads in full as CASSLSGTGGFLYEQYF.

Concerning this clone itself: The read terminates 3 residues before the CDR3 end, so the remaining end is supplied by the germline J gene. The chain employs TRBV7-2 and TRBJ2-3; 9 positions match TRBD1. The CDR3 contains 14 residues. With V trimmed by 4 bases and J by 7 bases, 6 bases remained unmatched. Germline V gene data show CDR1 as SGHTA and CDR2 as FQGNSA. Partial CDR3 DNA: TGTGCCAGCAGCTCCCGACAGGGGGGAAATACG. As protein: CASSSRQGGNT. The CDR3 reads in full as CASSSRQGGNTQYF.